This passage covers 13 T cell receptor beta chains from one sample sequenced in a study of blood T cells in healthy people across ages. PCR was performed a second time for about 7 to 12 cycles using a sample-barcoded 5' primer and a J-beta primer mix. From the 5' RACE reads, TCRdb called clonotypes with MiXCR, one entry per CDR3 protein. This table holds about 1 million distinct CDR3 sequences, approximately 26% found once. The same specimen was also included in a second study, on T cells of mothers and their children.

The sequenced material came from blood. The origin of the receptors is a girl aged 2-10 years in good health.

The genes are TRBV7-9 and TRBJ2-7, with 8 nucleotides matching TRBD2. Judging by the DNA end, TRBJ2-5 fits better; the J call may be wrong. The CDR3 is made up of 13 amino acids. Germline lookup yields CDR1 SEHNR and CDR2 FQNEAQ (reference sequence). CDR3 nucleotide sequence: TGTGCCAGCAGCTTAAAGCGGGAGGAGACCCAGTACTTC. Translating it yields CASSLKREETQYF.

The table lists this clonotype with many counts. This chain uses TRBV20-1 with TRBJ2-7; 7 bases are shared with TRBD2. The CDR3 totals 13 residues. Trimming at V came to 5 bases and at J to 0 bases, leaving 4 bases not matched to a gene. Germline lookup yields CDR1 DFQATT and CDR2 SNEGSKA (reference sequence). The CDR3 nucleotides read TGCAGTGCTCGCGGGGGAAGCTCCTACGAGCAGTACTTC. This codes for CSARGGSSYEQYF.

The chain employs TRBV27 and TRBJ2-3; D might be TRBD2 (5 bases). The V gene lost 3 bases and the J gene lost 2 bases, with 9 bases spanning the gap. The CDR3 has 14 amino acids. Germline-derived CDR1 and CDR2 are MNHEY and SMNVEV (reference sequence). The CDR3 DNA reads TGTGCCAGCAGTTTCGACTACCCCACAGATACGCAGTATTTT. Translation gives CASSFDYPTDTQYF.

The rearrangement links TRBV29-1 to TRBJ1-1, with TRBD1 as a possible D gene (5 bases). The CDR3 sequence is 15 residues long. CDR1 and CDR2 (germline): SQVTM, ANQGSEA. Trimming cost V 0 bases and J 2 bases, with 13 bases left between them. The CDR3, as DNA: TGCAGCGTTGAAGATCCCCAGGGTTTTAACACTGAAGCTTTCTTT. Its translation is CSVEDPQGFNTEAFF.

The V gene is TRBV29-1, the J gene TRBJ2-7, with 8 bases lining up with TRBD1. This CDR3 has 14 amino acids. Per the germline V gene, CDR1 is SQVTM and CDR2 is ANQGSEA. After removal of 4 bases from V and 0 bases from J, the junction contained 5 bases not matched to a gene. The chain's CDR3 is CSVGGQGSSYEQYF. The CDR3 DNA is TGCAGCGTTGGTGGACAGGGCTCCTCCTACGAGCAGTACTTC.

The table lists this clonotype with a few counts. The chain joins TRBV7-8 to TRBJ2-5; D is perhaps TRBD2 (5 bases). The germline gives CDR1 SGHVS, CDR2 FQNEAQ. V lost 7 bases and J 5 bases, leaving 20 bases between the germline ends. This CDR3 is 15 amino acids long. CDR3 protein: CASTPGDVGFETQYF. CDR3 DNA sequence: TGTGCCAGCACCCCCGGGGATGTAGGGTTCGAGACCCAGTACTTC.

J is TRBJ2-1 and V is TRBV12-3 or TRBV12-4; D tentatively fits TRBD1 or TRBD2 (5 bases each). V lost 3 bases to trimming and J lost 0 bases, with 12 bases between them. This CDR3 has 16 residues. The CDR3 protein is CASSLWGSGSYNEQFF. The CDR3 coding sequence is TGTGCCAGCAGTTTGTGGGGCAGCGGCTCCTACAATGAGCAGTTCTTC.

The chain uses TRBV7-2 and TRBJ2-7, with D uncertain. Trimming cost V 1 base and J 6 bases, with 4 bases left between them. The CDR3 length is 11 residues. The germline V gene has CDR1 SGHTA and CDR2 FQGNSA. The CDR3 DNA sequence: TGTGCCAGCAGCTTAGTTGTCGAGCAGTACTTC. Encoded protein: CASSLVVEQYF.

V and J are TRBV20-1 and TRBJ2-5, with a weak D call TRBD1 (6 bases). The end of the DNA aligns better with TRBJ2-7, so the J call may be wrong. CDR1 is DFQATT, CDR2 SNEGSKA, per germline (reference sequence). There are 11 residues in the CDR3. The CDR3 loop is CSAGTTYEQYF. The DNA of the CDR3 is TGCAGTGCCGGGACAACCTACGAGCAGTACTTC.

A few counts support this clonotype. DNA of the CDR3: TGTGCCAGTAGTACGACAGGGCGAAATCAGCCCCAGCATTTT. Translation gives CASSTTGRNQPQHF. This rearrangement joins TRBV19 to TRBJ1-5, with TRBD1 identical over 7 bases. There are 14 residues in the CDR3. The V and J ends lost 4 bases and 4 bases, in that order; junction bases with no gene match: 4. Germline CDR1 and CDR2: LNHDA and SQIVND (reference sequence).

This chain connects TRBV4-1 to TRBJ2-7, with TRBD1 identical over 8 bases. Germline loops: CDR1 MGHRA, CDR2 YSYEKL. There are 14 residues in the CDR3. J gave up 1 base and V 7 bases, and 6 bases lay outside the gene matches. The CDR3 DNA is TGCGCCAGCAAACCGGGACAGGCTTCCTACGAGCAGTACTTC. It translates to CASKPGQASYEQYF.

V is TRBV7-9 and J is TRBJ2-7, with no clear D. Germline V CDR1 and CDR2: SEHNR, FQNEAQ (reference sequence). This CDR3 is 14 amino acids long. Trimming took off 1 base at V and 2 bases at J, with 9 bases between the two ends. The DNA of the CDR3 is TGTGCCAGCAGCTTAGTCTCCCAGCCCTACGAGCAGTACTTC. Protein: CASSLVSQPYEQYF.

This clonotype turned up a few times. This chain joins TRBV2 and TRBJ2-3; no firm D call. V lost 0 bases and J 4 bases, leaving 5 bases between the germline ends. The CDR3 spans 13 residues. CDR1 is SNHLY and CDR2 is FYNNEI in the germline V gene. This CDR3 reads CASSEAPPDTQYF. CDR3 coding DNA: TGTGCCAGCAGTGAAGCCCCCCCAGATACGCAGTATTTT.